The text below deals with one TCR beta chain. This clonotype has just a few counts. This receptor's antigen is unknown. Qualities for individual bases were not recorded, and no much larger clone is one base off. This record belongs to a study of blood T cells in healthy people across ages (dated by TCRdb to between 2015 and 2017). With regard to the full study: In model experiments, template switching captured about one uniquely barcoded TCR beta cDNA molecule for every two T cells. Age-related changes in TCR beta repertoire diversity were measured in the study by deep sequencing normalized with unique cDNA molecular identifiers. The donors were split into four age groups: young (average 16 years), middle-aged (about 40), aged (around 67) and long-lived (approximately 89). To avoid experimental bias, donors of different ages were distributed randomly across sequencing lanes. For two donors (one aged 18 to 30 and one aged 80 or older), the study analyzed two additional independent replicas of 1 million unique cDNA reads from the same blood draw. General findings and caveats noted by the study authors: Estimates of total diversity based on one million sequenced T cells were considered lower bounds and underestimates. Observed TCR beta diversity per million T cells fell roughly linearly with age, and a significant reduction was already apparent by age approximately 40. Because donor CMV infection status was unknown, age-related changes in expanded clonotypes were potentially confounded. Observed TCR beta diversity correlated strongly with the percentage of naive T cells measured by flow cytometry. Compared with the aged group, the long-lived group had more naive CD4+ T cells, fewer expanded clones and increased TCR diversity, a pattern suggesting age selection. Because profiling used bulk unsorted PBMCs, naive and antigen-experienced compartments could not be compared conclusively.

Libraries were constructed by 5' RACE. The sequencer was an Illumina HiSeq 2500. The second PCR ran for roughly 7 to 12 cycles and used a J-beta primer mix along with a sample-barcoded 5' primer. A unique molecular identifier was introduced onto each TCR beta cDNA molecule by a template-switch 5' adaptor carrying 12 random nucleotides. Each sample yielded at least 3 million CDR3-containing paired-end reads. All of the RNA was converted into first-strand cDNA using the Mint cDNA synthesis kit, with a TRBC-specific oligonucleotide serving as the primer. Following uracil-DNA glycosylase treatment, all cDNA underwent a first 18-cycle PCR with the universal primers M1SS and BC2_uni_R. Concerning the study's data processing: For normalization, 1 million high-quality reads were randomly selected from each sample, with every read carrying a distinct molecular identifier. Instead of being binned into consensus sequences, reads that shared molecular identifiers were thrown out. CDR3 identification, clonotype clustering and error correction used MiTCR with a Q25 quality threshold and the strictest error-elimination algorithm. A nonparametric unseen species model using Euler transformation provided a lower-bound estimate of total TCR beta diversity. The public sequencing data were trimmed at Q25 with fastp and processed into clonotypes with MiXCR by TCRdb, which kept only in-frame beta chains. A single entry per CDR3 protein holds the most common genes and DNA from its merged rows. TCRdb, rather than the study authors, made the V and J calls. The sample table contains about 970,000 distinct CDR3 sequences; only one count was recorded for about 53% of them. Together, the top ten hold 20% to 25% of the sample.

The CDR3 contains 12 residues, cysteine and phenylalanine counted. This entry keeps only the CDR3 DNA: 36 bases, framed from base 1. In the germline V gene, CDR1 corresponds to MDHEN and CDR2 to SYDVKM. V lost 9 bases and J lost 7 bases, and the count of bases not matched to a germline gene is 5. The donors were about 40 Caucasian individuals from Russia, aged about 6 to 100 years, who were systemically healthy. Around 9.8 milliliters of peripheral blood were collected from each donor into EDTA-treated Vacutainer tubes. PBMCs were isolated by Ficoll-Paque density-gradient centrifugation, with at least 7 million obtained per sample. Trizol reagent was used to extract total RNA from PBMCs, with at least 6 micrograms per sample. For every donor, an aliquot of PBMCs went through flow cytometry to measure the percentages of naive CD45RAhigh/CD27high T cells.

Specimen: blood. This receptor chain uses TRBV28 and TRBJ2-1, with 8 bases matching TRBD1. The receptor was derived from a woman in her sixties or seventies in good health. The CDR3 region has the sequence CASDRGGNEQFF. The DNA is TGTGCCAGTGACAGGGGAGGAAATGAGCAGTTCTTC.